One sample yielded the 13 T cell receptor beta chains listed below, sequenced in a study of cytomegalovirus exposure and HLA in healthy donors. This PCR relied on a set of 60 Vbeta primers and 13 Jbeta primers. Libraries were prepared by immunoSEQ multiplex PCR; TCRdb keeps only in-frame clonotypes and omits some of them. The sample carries some 200,000 clones, about four fifths recorded once. What was sequenced was PBMCs. Receptors were obtained from a woman in her late teens or twenties in good health and CMV-seronegative.

V and J are TRBV5-4 and TRBJ2-1, with a tentative D call TRBD1 (6 bases). V was trimmed by 5 bases and J by 2 bases, leaving 17 bases between them. The CDR3 extends over 16 amino acids. Germline CDR1 reads SGHNT; CDR2 reads YYREEE (reference sequence). The CDR3 sequence: CASSYRQVGPYNEQFF. In DNA, the CDR3 is TGTGCCAGCAGTTACAGACAGGTCGGCCCCTACAATGAGCAGTTCTTC. The whole variable domain, filled in from reference TRBV5-4 and TRBJ2-1, reads ETGVTQSPTHLIKTRGQQVTLRCSSQSGHNTVSWYQQALGQGPQFIFQYYREEENGRGNFPPRFSGLQFPNYSSELNVNALELDDSALYLCASSYRQVGPYNEQFFGPGTRLTVL.

This sequence joins TRBV28 and TRBJ2-5; tentatively, D is TRBD1 (6 bases). The CDR3 totals 15 residues. Germline V gives CDR1 MDHEN, CDR2 SYDVKM. V was clipped by 4 bases and J by 3 bases, with 15 bases between them. The CDR3 region has the DNA TGTGCCAGCAGTTCCCCAAATACAGGGAAAGAGACCCAGTACTTC. It encodes CASSSPNTGKETQYF. The full variable domain, rest sourced from reference TRBV28 and TRBJ2-5, is DVKVTQSSRYLVKRTGEKVFLECVQDMDHENMFWYRQDPGLGLRLIYFSYDVKMKEKGDIPEGYSVSREKKERFSLILESASTNQTSMYLCASSSPNTGKETQYFGPGTRLLVL.

This sequence joins TRBV6-1 and TRBJ1-2, with D perhaps TRBD1 (5 bases). Germline V gene data show CDR1 as MNHNS and CDR2 as SASEGT. The V end was cut by 2 bases, the J end by 7 bases, with 14 bases between. The CDR3 totals 14 residues. The CDR3 loop is CASSEMIGVSGYTF. As DNA, the CDR3 is TGTGCCAGCAGTGAAATGATAGGGGTCTCTGGCTACACCTTC.

The chain employs TRBV4-1 and TRBJ1-1; 7 nucleotides match TRBD1. From germline, CDR1 is MGHRA and CDR2 YSYEKL. The trim removed 4 bases at V and 0 bases at J, leaving 17 bases unmatched. The CDR3 sequence is 19 residues long. The CDR3 sequence is CASSRLGGGRGLLNTEAFF. In DNA, the CDR3 is TGCGCCAGCAGCCGCCTAGGGGGAGGAAGGGGGCTTTTGAACACTGAAGCTTTCTTT.

A single count supports this clone. V is TRBV30 and J is TRBJ2-7; D is perhaps TRBD1 or TRBD2 (6 bases each). This CDR3 contains 13 residues. The V gene's germline CDR1 is GTSNPN and CDR2 SVGIG (reference sequence). Between the trimmed V and J ends, which lost 3 bases and 3 bases, there was a span of 12 bases. The CDR3 protein is CAWSGGGGYEQYV. CDR3 nucleotide sequence: TGTGCCTGGAGCGGTGGAGGGGGCTACGAGCAGTACGTC.

This chain joins TRBV11-3 and TRBJ2-3, with D hard to call. From germline, CDR1 is SGHNT and CDR2 YENEEA. The CDR3 extends over 16 amino acids. V was clipped by 1 base and J by 1 base, with 12 bases between them. CDR3 amino acids: CASSLVPEEGTDTQYF. In nucleotides, the CDR3 is TGTGCCAGCAGCTTAGTCCCCGAGGAAGGCACAGATACGCAGTATTTT.

As DNA, the CDR3 is TGTGCCAGCAGTGAATCTCAACCCGGGGACAATCAGCCCCAGCATTTT. Encoded protein: CASSESQPGDNQPQHF. V gene TRBV25-1 combines with J gene TRBJ1-5; D gene uncertain. Germline V gives CDR1 MGHDK, CDR2 SYGVNS. The CDR3 loop spans 16 amino acids. Deletions cut 1 base from V and 3 bases from J, with 13 bases between.

This clone was detected only once. V usage is TRBV2 and J usage is TRBJ2-7, with a weak D call TRBD2 (6 bases). Trimming stripped 6 bases from V and 0 bases from J, with 12 bases between. Looked up from germline, CDR1 is SNHLY and CDR2 is FYNNEI. CDR3 length: 14 amino acids. CDR3 amino acids: CASSSLADSYEQYF. Here the CDR3 DNA reads TGTGCCAGCAGCTCCTTAGCGGACTCCTACGAGCAGTACTTC.

This clone was picked up one time. This rearrangement joins TRBV2 to TRBJ2-7; D is possibly TRBD2 (5 bases). This CDR3 is built from 15 residues. Germline V gene sequence: CDR1 SNHLY, CDR2 FYNNEI. Trimming removed 4 bases at V and 3 bases at J, with 16 bases between. This chain's CDR3 is CASSAGLERVYEQYV. The CDR3 bases are TGTGCCAGCAGTGCCGGACTCGAGAGGGTCTACGAGCAGTACGTC.

The gene calls are TRBV11-2 and TRBJ1-2; the D gene is possibly TRBD1 (5 bases). The CDR3 is made up of 14 amino acids. Trimming left V 3 bases short and J 2 bases short, with 10 bases between. Per germline, CDR1 SGHAT and CDR2 FQNNGV. In DNA, the CDR3 is TGTGCCAGCAGCTTTCAGGGAATCAACTATGGCTACACCTTC. It codes for CASSFQGINYGYTF.

This rearrangement joins TRBV28 to TRBJ2-7; D not resolved. The germline V gene encodes CDR1 MDHEN and CDR2 SYDVKM. With 5 bases removed from V and 1 base from J, the gap between germline ends came to 6 bases. This CDR3 has 12 amino acids. The CDR3 is CASSVSSYEQYF. CDR3 DNA: TGTGCCAGCAGTGTATCGTCCTACGAGCAGTACTTC.

The V gene is TRBV5-4, the J gene TRBJ1-1; D is unclear. Trimming stripped 2 bases from V and 11 bases from J, with 13 bases between. Germline loops: CDR1 SGHNT, CDR2 YYREEE (reference sequence). The CDR3 consists of 12 residues. CDR3 DNA: TGTGCCAGCAGCTTAGGAGGCCAACGGGCTTTCTTT. This translates into CASSLGGQRAFF. The full variable domain, completed using reference TRBV5-4 and TRBJ1-1, is ETGVTQSPTHLIKTRGQQVTLRCSSQSGHNTVSWYQQALGQGPQFIFQYYREEENGRGNFPPRFSGLQFPNYSSELNVNALELDDSALYLCASSLGGQRAFFGQGTRLTVV.

The gene calls are TRBV14 and TRBJ1-3; D is perhaps TRBD1 (5 bases). V dropped 0 bases and J dropped 8 bases, with 11 bases sitting between them. Germline loops: CDR1 SGHDN, CDR2 FVKESK. The CDR3 runs to 14 residues. The CDR3 is CASSQDPGGDTIYF. The CDR3 DNA sequence: TGTGCCAGCAGCCAAGATCCCGGGGGGGACACCATATATTTT.